The sample holds many counts of the clone carrying this TCR beta chain. The antigen is undetermined. CDR1 and CDR2 from the germline V gene are SGHRS and YFSETQ. V lost 0 bases, J lost 2 bases, and 29 bases lay in between. The CDR3 has 22 amino acids. These data belong to a study of T-cell reconstitution after alpha-beta-depleted transplantation in children. General study points: By about two months after transplant, alpha-beta T cells reportedly arose from several hundred graft clones that had expanded. Once a year had passed after transplant, T-cell counts and diversity came mostly from newly produced T cells. Certain patients had high TCRbeta diversity at day 60, and it came from recipient T cells and thymic progenitors that survived.

Unique molecular identifiers featured in how the TCRbeta library was prepared. TCRdb reanalysed the PCR reads using MiXCR and keeps one entry per CDR3 protein. The sample lists approximately 630,000 distinct CDR3 sequences, roughly 13% seen once, with around 0.76% in the top ten. The specimen was PBMCs, collected before TCRalphabeta/CD19-depleted stem cell transplant. The genes are TRBV5-1 and TRBJ2-2; D unclear. This TCR derives from a girl aged 2 to 10 with congenital amegakaryocytic thrombocytopenia, due to receive a stem cell transplant. In DNA, the CDR3 is TGCGCCAGCAGCTTGGCCTCATCTTCGGCTTGGGTTTCTTCCATAAACACCGGGGAGCTGTTTTTT. This translates into CASSLASSSAWVSSINTGELFF. The variable domain in full, with the rest retrieved from reference TRBV5-1 and TRBJ2-2, is KAGVTQTPRYLIKTRGQQVTLSCSPISGHRSVSWYQQTPGQGLQFLFEYFSETQRNKGNFPGRFSGRQFSNSRSEMNVSTLELGDSALYLCASSLASSSAWVSSINTGELFFGEGSRLTVL.